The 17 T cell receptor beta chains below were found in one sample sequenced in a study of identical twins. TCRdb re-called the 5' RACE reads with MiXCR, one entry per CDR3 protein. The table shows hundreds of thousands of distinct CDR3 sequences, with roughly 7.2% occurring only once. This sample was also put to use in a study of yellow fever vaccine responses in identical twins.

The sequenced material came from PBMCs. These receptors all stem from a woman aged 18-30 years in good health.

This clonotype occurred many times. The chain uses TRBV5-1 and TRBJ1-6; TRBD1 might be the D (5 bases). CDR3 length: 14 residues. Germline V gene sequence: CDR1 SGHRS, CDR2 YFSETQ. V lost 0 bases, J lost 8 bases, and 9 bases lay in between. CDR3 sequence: CASSLGGLDSPLHF. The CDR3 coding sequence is TGCGCCAGCAGCTTGGGGGGGTTGGATTCACCCCTCCACTTT.

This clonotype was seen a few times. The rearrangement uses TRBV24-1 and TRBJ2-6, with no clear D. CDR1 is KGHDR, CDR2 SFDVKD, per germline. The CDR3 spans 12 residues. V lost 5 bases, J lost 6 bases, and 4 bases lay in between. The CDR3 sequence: CATSGQANVLTF. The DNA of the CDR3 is TGTGCCACCAGTGGTCAGGCCAACGTCCTGACTTTC.

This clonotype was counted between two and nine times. The CDR3 nucleotides are TGTGCCAGCAGCCCCGGGACAGGGGTACAGGGCACAGATACGCAGTATTTT. Its translation is CASSPGTGVQGTDTQYF. The rearrangement joins TRBV2 to TRBJ2-3; TRBD1 agrees at 10 bases. The CDR3 has 17 residues. Trimming took 6 bases from V and 1 from J; bases not matched to a gene: 10. Germline V gene lookup returns CDR1 SNHLY and CDR2 FYNNEI. The variable domain in full, with the rest retrieved from reference TRBV2 and TRBJ2-3, is EPEVTQTPSHQVTQMGQEVILRCVPISNHLYFYWYRQILGQKVEFLVSFYNNEISEKSEIFDDQFSVERPDGSNFTLKIRSTKLEDSAMYFCASSPGTGVQGTDTQYFGPGTRLTVL.

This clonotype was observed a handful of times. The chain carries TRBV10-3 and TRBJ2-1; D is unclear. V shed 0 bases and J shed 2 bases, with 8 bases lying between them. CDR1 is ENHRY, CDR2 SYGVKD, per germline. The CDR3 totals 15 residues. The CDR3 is CAISESRGPYNEQFF. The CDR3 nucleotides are TGTGCCATCAGTGAGTCCCGCGGCCCCTACAATGAGCAGTTCTTC.

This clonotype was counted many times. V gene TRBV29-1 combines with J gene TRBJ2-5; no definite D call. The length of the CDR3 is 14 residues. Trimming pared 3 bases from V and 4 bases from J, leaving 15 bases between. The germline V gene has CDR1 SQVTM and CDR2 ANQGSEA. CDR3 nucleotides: TGCAGCGTTGAGTGGCGCGAAAAGTCAGAGACCCAGTACTTC. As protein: CSVEWREKSETQYF.

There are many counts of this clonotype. The CDR3 bases are TGTGCCACCAGTGACGACAGGGTCGAGCAGTACTTC. Encoded protein: CATSDDRVEQYF. The chain is built from TRBV24-1 and TRBJ2-7, with 7 bases identical to TRBD1. The J segment lost 6 bases and the V segment lost 4 bases, leaving 2 bases of the junction unmatched. This CDR3 is 12 amino acids long. In germline, CDR1 is KGHDR, CDR2 SFDVKD.

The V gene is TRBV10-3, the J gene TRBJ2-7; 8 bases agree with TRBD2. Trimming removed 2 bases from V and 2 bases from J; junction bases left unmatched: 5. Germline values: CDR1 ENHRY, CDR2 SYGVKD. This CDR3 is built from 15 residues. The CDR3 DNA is TGTGCCATCAGTGAGAATAGCGGGACCCCCTACGAGCAGTACTTC. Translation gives CAISENSGTPYEQYF.

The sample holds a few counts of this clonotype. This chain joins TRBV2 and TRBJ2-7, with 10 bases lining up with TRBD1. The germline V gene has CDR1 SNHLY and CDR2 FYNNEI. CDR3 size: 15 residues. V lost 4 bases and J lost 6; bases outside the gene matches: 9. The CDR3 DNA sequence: TGTGCCAGCAGTGGAGGGACAGGGGCCGTCGGCGAGCAGTACTTC. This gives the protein CASSGGTGAVGEQYF. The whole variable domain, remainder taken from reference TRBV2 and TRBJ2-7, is EPEVTQTPSHQVTQMGQEVILRCVPISNHLYFYWYRQILGQKVEFLVSFYNNEISEKSEIFDDQFSVERPDGSNFTLKIRSTKLEDSAMYFCASSGGTGAVGEQYFGPGTRLTVT.

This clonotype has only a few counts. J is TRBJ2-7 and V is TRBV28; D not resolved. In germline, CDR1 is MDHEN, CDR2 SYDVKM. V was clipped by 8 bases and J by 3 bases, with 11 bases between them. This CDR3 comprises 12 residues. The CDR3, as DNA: TGTGCCAGCGAACAGACGAACTACGAGCAGTACTTC. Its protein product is CASEQTNYEQYF.

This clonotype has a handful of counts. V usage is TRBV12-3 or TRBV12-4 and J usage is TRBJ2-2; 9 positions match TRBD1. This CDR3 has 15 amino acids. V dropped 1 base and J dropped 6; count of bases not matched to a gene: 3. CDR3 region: CASSLGYRGPGELFF. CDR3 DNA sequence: TGTGCCAGCAGTTTAGGCTACAGGGGGCCCGGGGAGCTGTTTTTT.

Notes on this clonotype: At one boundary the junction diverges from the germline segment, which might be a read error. CDR3 DNA sequence: TGTGCCAGCAGTCACTCCACAGGGGGCGACCCAGATACGCAGTATTTT. It translates to CASSHSTGGDPDTQYF. The chain couples TRBV6-4 to TRBJ2-3, with TRBD1 matching 9 bases. There are 16 residues in the CDR3. Germline V gene sequence: CDR1 MRHNA, CDR2 SNTAGT.

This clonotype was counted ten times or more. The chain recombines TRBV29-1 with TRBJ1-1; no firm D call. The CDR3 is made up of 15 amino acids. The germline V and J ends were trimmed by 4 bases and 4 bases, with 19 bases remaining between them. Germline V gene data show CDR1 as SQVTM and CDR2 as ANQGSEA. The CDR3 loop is CSVAPRAFYGTEAFF. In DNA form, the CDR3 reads TGCAGCGTTGCCCCTCGGGCCTTCTATGGCACTGAAGCTTTCTTT.

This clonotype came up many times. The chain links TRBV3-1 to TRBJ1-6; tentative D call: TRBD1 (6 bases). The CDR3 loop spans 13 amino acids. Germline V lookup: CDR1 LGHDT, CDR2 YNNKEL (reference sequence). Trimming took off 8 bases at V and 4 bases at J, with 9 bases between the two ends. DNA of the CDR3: TGTGCCAGCCAAACAGGGTATAATTCACCCCTCCACTTT. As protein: CASQTGYNSPLHF.

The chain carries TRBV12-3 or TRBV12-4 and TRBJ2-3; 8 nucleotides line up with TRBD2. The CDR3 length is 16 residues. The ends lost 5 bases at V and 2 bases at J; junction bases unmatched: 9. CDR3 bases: TGTGCCAGCAGTGCCGGGAGGGGTATTGTCACAGATACGCAGTATTTT. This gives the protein CASSAGRGIVTDTQYF.

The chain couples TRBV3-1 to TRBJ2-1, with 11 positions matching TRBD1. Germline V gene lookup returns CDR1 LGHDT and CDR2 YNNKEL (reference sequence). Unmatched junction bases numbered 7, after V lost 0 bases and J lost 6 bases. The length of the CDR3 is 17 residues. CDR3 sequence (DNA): TGTGCCAGCAGCCAAGACCTCGGGACAGGGGGGCGCAATGAGCAGTTCTTC. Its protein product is CASSQDLGTGGRNEQFF.

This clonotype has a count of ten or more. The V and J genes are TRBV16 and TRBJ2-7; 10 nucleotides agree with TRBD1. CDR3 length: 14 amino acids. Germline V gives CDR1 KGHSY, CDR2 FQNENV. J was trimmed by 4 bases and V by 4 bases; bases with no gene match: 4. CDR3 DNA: TGTGCCAGCAGCCGAGGGGACAGGGGTTACGAGCAGTACTTC. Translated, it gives CASSRGDRGYEQYF.

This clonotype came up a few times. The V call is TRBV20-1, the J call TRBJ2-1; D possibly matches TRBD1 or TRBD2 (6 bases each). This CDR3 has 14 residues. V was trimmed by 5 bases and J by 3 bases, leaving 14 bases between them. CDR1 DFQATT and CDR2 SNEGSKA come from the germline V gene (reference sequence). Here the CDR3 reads CSAGVGGGYNEQFF. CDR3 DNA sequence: TGCAGTGCTGGGGTTGGAGGGGGCTACAATGAGCAGTTCTTC.